The 23 T cell receptor beta chains presented below share a single source sample, sequenced in a study of T cells in Graves' hyperthyroidism and ophthalmopathy. RNA transcripts yielded amplified TCR beta CDR3 regions. HTBI primers drove first-round RT-PCR of the TCR CDR3. TCRdb recomputed calls from the multiplex PCR reads with MiXCR, one row per CDR3 protein. This sample has 500,000 to 550,000 distinct CDR3 sequences, with 15% to 20% found just once. Input material: blood. The source of these receptors is a man aged 35-49 years with Graves' ophthalmopathy.

Only a few counts were recorded for this clonotype. V and J are TRBV10-3 and TRBJ1-2, with 7 bases that match TRBD1. Germline V gives CDR1 ENHRY, CDR2 SYGVKD. The CDR3 runs 14 residues. V gave up 5 bases and J gave up 4 bases; unmatched junction bases: 7. The CDR3 loop reads CAISPNGQAYGYTF. In nucleotides, the CDR3 is TGTGCCATCAGTCCCAACGGACAGGCCTATGGCTACACCTTC.

In this sample, this clonotype turned up a few times. The V and J genes are TRBV7-3 and TRBJ1-1, with 7 bases identical to TRBD1. Looked up from germline, CDR1 is SGHTA and CDR2 is FQGTGA. The CDR3 spans 15 residues. Trimming cost V 1 base and J 0 bases; bases outside gene matches: 2. Here the CDR3 DNA reads TGTGCCAGCAGCTTAAATACAGGGGTGAACACTGAAGCTTTCTTT. Translation gives CASSLNTGVNTEAFF.

This clonotype has ten or more counts. The V gene is TRBV20-1, the J gene TRBJ1-5, with TRBD1 matching 8 bases. Germline V gene sequence: CDR1 DFQATT, CDR2 SNEGSKA (reference sequence). The trim removed 4 bases at V and 4 bases at J, leaving 12 bases unmatched. The CDR3 has 16 amino acids. The CDR3 DNA reads as TGCAGTGCTACGAACCAAGACAGGGGTGGGAATCAGCCCCAGCATTTT. Encoded protein: CSATNQDRGGNQPQHF.

This clonotype was counted at least ten times. V and J are TRBV5-1 and TRBJ2-2; 7 bases agree with TRBD1. The CDR3 is 14 residues long. V trimming: 5 bases; J trimming: 5 bases; junction bases outside the gene matches: 6. Germline V gene lookup returns CDR1 SGHRS and CDR2 YFSETQ. CDR3 in DNA: TGCGCCAGCAGACCCGGGACAGCTACCGGGGAGCTGTTTTTT. Translating gives CASRPGTATGELFF.

This clonotype appeared a few times. This sequence joins TRBV7-9 and TRBJ2-2; 9 bases align to TRBD1. This CDR3 is 16 amino acids long. The V segment lost 1 base and the J segment 3 bases; nucleotides outside the gene matches: 3. From germline, CDR1 is SEHNR and CDR2 FQNEAQ (reference sequence). CDR3 sequence (DNA): TGTGCCAGCAGCTTAGGGGGACAGGGTCACACCGGGGAGCTGTTTTTT. Translating it yields CASSLGGQGHTGELFF.

At least ten counts were recorded for this clonotype. This rearrangement joins TRBV28 to TRBJ1-2; D is undetermined. Germline-derived CDR1 and CDR2 are MDHEN and SYDVKM. CDR3 length: 12 amino acids. The V and J ends lost 5 bases and 0 bases respectively, with 4 bases between them. In DNA, the CDR3 is TGTGCCAGCAGTGAAGCTAACTATGGCTACACCTTC. Translated: CASSEANYGYTF.

This clonotype was detected a few times. The chain links TRBV29-1 to TRBJ2-7; D may match TRBD1 or TRBD2 (5 bases each). CDR1 and CDR2 from the germline V gene are SQVTM and ANQGSEA. The CDR3 spans 11 residues. Trimming shortened V by 3 bases and J by 6 bases, and 9 bases separated the two germline ends. The CDR3 loop reads CSVDEGFEQYF. CDR3 in DNA: TGCAGCGTTGACGAGGGGTTCGAGCAGTACTTC.

This clonotype was observed a few times. The chain joins TRBV29-1 to TRBJ2-3; D remains unclear. The V gene lost 7 bases and the J gene lost 6 bases, with 14 bases spanning the gap. Germline V gene lookup returns CDR1 SQVTM and CDR2 ANQGSEA. The CDR3 sequence is 12 residues long. CDR3: CSGTSTVDTQYF. CDR3 DNA sequence: TGCAGCGGAACCTCCACGGTGGATACGCAGTATTTT.

CDR3 in DNA: TGCAGTGCTACGCCACTAGCGGGAGCGTACAATGAGCAGTTCTTC. Its protein product is CSATPLAGAYNEQFF. The chain combines TRBV20-1 with TRBJ2-1; 11 bases are a match to TRBD2. Trimming removed 4 bases from V and 4 bases from J; junction bases left unmatched: 6. The CDR3 contains 15 residues. Germline V gene data show CDR1 as DFQATT and CDR2 as SNEGSKA (reference sequence).

The V call is TRBV7-2, the J call TRBJ2-2; TRBD1 aligns across 8 bases. Losses at the gene ends were 6 bases for V and 3 bases for J; bases not matched to a gene: 9. Germline-derived CDR1 and CDR2 are SGHTA and FQGNSA. The CDR3 is 16 residues long. The CDR3 DNA reads as TGTGCCAGCAGTTCCCCAGGGGGCGCGGACACCGGGGAGCTGTTTTTT. Amino acids: CASSSPGGADTGELFF.

This clonotype was detected a few times. V gene TRBV7-2 combines with J gene TRBJ1-1; a weak D match, TRBD1 (6 bases). Trimming left V 4 bases short and J 7 bases short, with 10 bases between. Germline loops: CDR1 SGHTA, CDR2 FQGNSA. The CDR3 has 12 amino acids. CDR3 sequence (DNA): TGTGCCAGCAGCTACGGACAGATTGAAGCTTTCTTT. Translated: CASSYGQIEAFF.

This clonotype has a count of ten or more. This sequence joins TRBV28 and TRBJ2-1, with 10 nucleotides matching TRBD1. Germline V gives CDR1 MDHEN, CDR2 SYDVKM. The trim removed 5 bases at V and 3 bases at J, leaving 7 bases unmatched. The CDR3 spans 16 residues. CDR3 nucleotide sequence: TGTGCCAGCAGTGTAGAGACAGGGGGCAACTACAATGAGCAGTTCTTC. It is translated as CASSVETGGNYNEQFF.

This clonotype showed up just a few times. The rearrangement links TRBV29-1 to TRBJ2-3; no clear D gene. Trimming took 1 base from V and 5 from J, leaving 10 bases between them. The CDR3 is 13 amino acids. CDR1 and CDR2 from the germline V gene are SQVTM and ANQGSEA. CDR3 DNA sequence: TGCAGCGTTGAAGTGGGGTCCGAAGATACGCAGTATTTT. As protein: CSVEVGSEDTQYF.

This clonotype was picked up many times. The V call is TRBV12-3 or TRBV12-4, the J call TRBJ2-7; 8 bases line up with TRBD2. J lost 2 bases, V lost 2 bases, and 2 bases had no gene match. The CDR3 covers 14 residues. This CDR3 is CASSLSAGAYEQYF. CDR3 bases: TGTGCCAGCAGTTTATCAGCGGGAGCCTACGAGCAGTACTTC.

The rearrangement links TRBV7-9 to TRBJ2-2; TRBD2 aligns across 9 bases. Germline V gene sequence: CDR1 SEHNR, CDR2 FQNEAQ (reference sequence). With 10 bases clipped from V and 2 bases from J, the junction kept 5 bases outside the gene matches. This CDR3 region has 14 residues. Written as DNA, the CDR3 is TGTGCCACCCAAGCGGGGGGAAACACCGGGGAGCTGTTTTTT. Its protein product is CATQAGGNTGELFF.

The rearrangement links TRBV20-1 to TRBJ2-5; 9 positions agree with TRBD2. Germline CDR1 reads DFQATT; CDR2 reads SNEGSKA (reference sequence). This CDR3 spans 15 amino acids. V dropped 0 bases and J dropped 4; count of bases not matched to a gene: 6. CDR3 nucleotide sequence: TGCAGTGCTAGAGACCTAGCGGGGTTGTTAGAGACCCAGTACTTC. It specifies CSARDLAGLLETQYF.

The chain carries TRBV11-1 and TRBJ2-1; 14 bases are shared with TRBD2. The germline V gene has CDR1 SGHAT and CDR2 FQDESV (reference sequence). V gave up 0 bases and J gave up 8 bases; unmatched junction bases: 12. CDR3 length equals 19 residues. CDR3: CASSLAPSGTSGRGHEQFF. In DNA form, the CDR3 reads TGTGCCAGCAGCTTAGCCCCTAGCGGGACTAGCGGGAGAGGGCATGAGCAGTTCTTC.

This clonotype showed up many times. This rearrangement joins TRBV30 to TRBJ1-1, with D perhaps matching TRBD1 (6 bases). With 1 base removed from V and 9 bases from J, the gap between germline ends came to 12 bases. The germline gives CDR1 GTSNPN, CDR2 SVGIG (reference sequence). The CDR3 is 12 amino acids. CDR3 in DNA: TGTGCCTGGAGTGCAGGGAGGGGGAAAGCTTTCTTT. Translating it yields CAWSAGRGKAFF.

This clonotype appeared a few times. The CDR3 DNA sequence: TGCAGTGCTACGGGACTAGCGGGAAGGCTAGATACGCAGTATTTT. Its protein is CSATGLAGRLDTQYF. This chain links TRBV20-1 with TRBJ2-3; 13 bases are a match to TRBD2. The V gene's germline CDR1 is DFQATT and CDR2 SNEGSKA (reference sequence). The length of the CDR3 is 15 residues. V dropped 4 bases and J dropped 5; count of bases not matched to a gene: 6.

The chain uses TRBV14 and TRBJ1-3; D gene ambiguous. The V end was cut by 0 bases, the J end by 0 bases, with 12 bases between. The CDR3 has 17 residues. CDR1 and CDR2 from the germline V gene are SGHDN and FVKESK. CDR3 in amino acids: CASSQDWNTYSGNTIYF. CDR3 coding DNA: TGTGCCAGCAGCCAAGATTGGAACACATACTCTGGAAACACCATATATTTT.

This clonotype was observed many times. The rearrangement joins TRBV5-6 to TRBJ2-3, with 7 bases aligning to TRBD2. Germline V gene sequence: CDR1 SGHDT, CDR2 YYEEEE. The V segment lost 3 bases and the J segment 0 bases; nucleotides outside the gene matches: 10. The CDR3 has 17 residues. The CDR3 DNA reads TGTGCCAGCAGCTCCTGGGGGGGTATCCCTAGCACAGATACGCAGTATTTT. This translates into CASSSWGGIPSTDTQYF.

The sample holds many counts of this clonotype. The J gene is TRBJ2-7, the V gene TRBV3-1; D is uncertain. The CDR3 contains 14 residues. Looked up from germline, CDR1 is LGHDT and CDR2 is YNNKEL (reference sequence). Trimming cost V 0 bases and J 2 bases, with 8 bases left between them. The CDR3 coding sequence is TGTGCCAGCAGCCAAGACCCCCGGACCTACGAGCAGTACTTC. This encodes CASSQDPRTYEQYF.

V is TRBV12-3 or TRBV12-4 and J is TRBJ2-1; tentatively, D is TRBD2 (5 bases). The tail of the sequence fits TRBJ2-7 better, so the J call may be wrong. CDR3 length: 15 residues. The CDR3: CASSYSSGIYNEQYF. DNA of the CDR3: TGTGCCAGCAGCTACTCAAGCGGAATATACAATGAGCAGTACTTC.